This T cell receptor beta chain came from a study of shared clonotypes between healthy human individuals. Comments on this clone: What it recognizes is unknown.

Measured with immunoSEQ multiplex PCR; TCRdb has only the in-frame clones, and not every one. The top ten hold around 1.7% of the sample, which has roughly 2.1 million clones, 93% seen once. Study-level findings and limits: What limited the represented genetic and exposure-history diversity was the small number of donors. As a rule, naive subsets had a larger estimated richness than memory subsets. Relative to clonotypes present in all four donors, those not shared had lower generation probabilities.

CD8 cells classed as naive were CD45RO-negative and positively selected for CCR7, excluding terminally differentiated effector memory CD45RA+ cells. Everyone who donated was a Caucasian adult who lived in Nashville, Tennessee. V was cut by 5 bases and J by 2 bases, with 13 bases left in between. CDR3 size: 14 residues. Germline CDR1 and CDR2: LNHNV and YYDKDF (reference sequence). The chain recombines TRBV15 with TRBJ2-7; tentative D call: TRBD1 (6 bases). This sequence originates from a man in his late teens or twenties in good health. Some clones in this sample may be carry-over from other donors' samples. Sequenced: naive CD8+ T cells from PBMCs. The CDR3 loop reads CATSGRDTPYEQYF. The CDR3 DNA reads as TGTGCCACCAGCGGCCGGGACACTCCCTACGAGCAGTACTTC.